These 17 T cell receptor beta chains came from one sample sequenced in a study of regulatory T cells in long-lasting Graves disease. Libraries of TCR beta came from iRepertoire HTBI primers plus Arm-PCR of CDR3 regions. A single record per CDR3 protein comes from TCRdb applying MiXCR to the multiplex PCR reads. The repertoire holds 400,000 to 500,000 distinct CDR3 sequences, with about 16% as singletons. Indicated time point: newly diagnosed GD, antithyroid drugs for less than 3 months. Making the TCR library involved RNA that had been extracted from PBMCs. The sample also formed part of further work on T cells in Graves' hyperthyroidism and ophthalmopathy.

The sequencing here drew on peripheral blood mononuclear cells (PBMCs), taken at new diagnosis, from a patient treated with antithyroid drugs. All receptors come from a woman in her late teens or twenties with Graves disease.

This clonotype was counted only a few times. This may arise from a read error, as a much more abundant clone is one base away. No conserved phenylalanine or tryptophan is present at the end of the CDR3, so a read error is the likely explanation. The chain has TRBV6-5 and TRBJ2-2; D is undetermined. This CDR3 is 14 amino acids long. Trimming stripped 2 bases from V and 1 base from J, with 5 bases between. The germline CDR1 and CDR2 sequences are MNHEY and SVGAGI. This CDR3 is CASSYGKNTGELFL. CDR3 coding DNA: TGTGCCAGCAGTTACGGCAAGAACACCGGGGAGCTGTTTCTT.

This chain uses TRBV6-2 or TRBV6-3 with TRBJ2-1; a weak D match, TRBD2 (5 bases). Germline V gene lookup returns CDR1 MNHEY and CDR2 SVGEGT. The V end lost 4 bases, the J end lost 6 bases, and 10 bases lay between the germline ends. This CDR3 has 13 residues. The CDR3 DNA sequence: TGTGCCAGCAGTTTGTCGGGGATCAATGAGCAGTTCTTC. It specifies CASSLSGINEQFF.

As regards this clonotype: It is likely a read error, because the conserved phenylalanine at the end of the CDR3 is missing. The chain combines TRBV28 with TRBJ2-7, with 8 bases fitting TRBD1. Germline V lookup: CDR1 MDHEN, CDR2 SYDVKM. Trimming at V came to 6 bases and at J to 1 base, leaving 5 bases not matched to a gene. The CDR3 has 14 residues. In nucleotides, the CDR3 is TGTGCCAGCAGCCGAGGACAGGGTTCCTACGAGCAGTACTCC. Translation gives CASSRGQGSYEQYS.

The table lists this clonotype with many counts. The chain links TRBV28 to TRBJ2-1, with 8 nucleotides matching TRBD2. In germline, CDR1 is MDHEN, CDR2 SYDVKM. V was pared by 6 bases and J by 6 bases, with 10 bases of the junction left unmatched. The CDR3 runs 15 residues. The CDR3 here is CASSITSGVRNEQFF. As DNA, the CDR3 is TGTGCCAGCAGCATTACTAGCGGCGTTCGCAATGAGCAGTTCTTC.

The genes are TRBV7-2 and TRBJ2-3; 12 positions agree with TRBD2. The CDR3 sequence is 16 residues long. The V gene end was trimmed by 1 base and the J gene end by 5 bases; junction bases not matched to a gene: 4. The V gene's germline CDR1 is SGHTA and CDR2 FQGNSA. This CDR3 is CASSLGLAGVLDTQYF. As DNA, the CDR3 is TGTGCCAGCAGCTTAGGACTAGCGGGAGTGCTAGATACGCAGTATTTT.

This clonotype was detected many times. The chain is built from TRBV7-9 and TRBJ2-6, with 8 bases matching TRBD2. Per germline, CDR1 SEHNR and CDR2 FQNEAQ (reference sequence). The CDR3 covers 17 residues. V lost 6 bases to trimming and J lost 1 base; unmatched junction nucleotides: 8. CDR3 protein: CASRSSGSASGANVLTF. CDR3 nucleotides: TGTGCCAGCAGATCGAGCGGGAGTGCTTCTGGGGCCAACGTCCTGACTTTC.

This clonotype was detected ten times or more. The chain uses TRBV6-2 or TRBV6-3 and TRBJ2-1; 9 nucleotides agree with TRBD2. After removal of 1 base from V and 3 bases from J, the junction contained 1 base not matched to a gene. The germline V gene has CDR1 MNHEY and CDR2 SVGEGT. This CDR3 region has 15 residues. The CDR3 protein is CASSYLAGVYNEQFF. For the CDR3, the DNA is TGTGCCAGCAGTTACTTAGCGGGAGTCTACAATGAGCAGTTCTTC.

V is TRBV4-3 and J is TRBJ1-3; D gene unclear. Germline-derived CDR1 and CDR2 are LGHNA and YSLEER. The CDR3 runs 15 residues. V was clipped by 0 bases and J by 2 bases, with 8 bases between them. The DNA for the CDR3 is TGCGCCAGCAGCCAAGAGACGGATACTGGAAACACCATATATTTT. It is translated as CASSQETDTGNTIYF.

Worth noting for this clonotype: The likely explanation is a read error, given a far larger clone one base away. The rearrangement uses TRBV11-2 and TRBJ2-7, with 14 bases aligning to TRBD2. Looked up from germline, CDR1 is SGHAT and CDR2 is FQNNGV. The CDR3 is 17 residues long. With V trimmed by 5 bases and J by 7 bases, 13 bases remained unmatched. The DNA for the CDR3 is TGTGCCAGCAGCCTAGCGGGACTAGCGGGAGCCAGTAATGAGCAGTACTTC. This sequence encodes CASSLAGLAGASNEQYF.

This clonotype was detected many times. The rearrangement uses TRBV20-1 and TRBJ2-1, with 7 bases that match TRBD2. CDR3 length: 12 amino acids. Per germline, CDR1 DFQATT and CDR2 SNEGSKA (reference sequence). V lost 6 bases to trimming and J lost 8 bases; unmatched junction nucleotides: 7. The CDR3 loop reads CSAASGGDEQFF. For the CDR3, the DNA is TGCAGTGCGGCTAGCGGTGGCGATGAGCAGTTCTTC.

This clonotype has at least ten counts. V is TRBV2 and J is TRBJ2-7; 8 nucleotides line up with TRBD2. This CDR3 region has 14 residues. The germline gives CDR1 SNHLY, CDR2 FYNNEI. The ends lost 8 bases at V and 6 bases at J; junction bases unmatched: 12. The CDR3 DNA sequence: TGTGCCAGCGGGGGAGCGGGAGTGGAGTTCGAGCAGTACTTC. It specifies CASGGAGVEFEQYF. The full variable domain, rest sourced from reference TRBV2 and TRBJ2-7, is EPEVTQTPSHQVTQMGQEVILRCVPISNHLYFYWYRQILGQKVEFLVSFYNNEISEKSEIFDDQFSVERPDGSNFTLKIRSTKLEDSAMYFCASGGAGVEFEQYFGPGTRLTVT.

This clonotype was recorded many times. The V gene is TRBV28, the J gene TRBJ1-6, with D possibly TRBD1 on 6 matching bases. Germline CDR1 MDHEN, CDR2 SYDVKM. Trimming left V 6 bases short and J 10 bases short, with 13 bases between. The CDR3 is made up of 13 amino acids. The CDR3 reads CASRTGNWSPLHF. CDR3 bases: TGTGCCAGCAGGACAGGCAATTGGTCACCCCTCCACTTT.

The genes are TRBV5-4 and TRBJ2-3; 11 positions agree with TRBD2. The V gene's germline CDR1 is SGHNT and CDR2 YYREEE (reference sequence). The CDR3 covers 19 residues. V shed 4 bases, J shed 1 base, and the junction held 14 bases outside the gene matches. The CDR3 DNA sequence: TGTGCCAGCAGCACCCTGGGGCTAGCGGGAGGTGGCGGCACAGATACGCAGTATTTT. It encodes CASSTLGLAGGGGTDTQYF.

The genes are TRBV6-2 or TRBV6-3 and TRBJ1-6, with 9 bases aligning to TRBD1. Germline V gene data show CDR1 as MNHEY and CDR2 as SVGEGT. The CDR3 contains 16 residues. J lost 3 bases, V lost 6 bases, and 6 bases had no gene match. The CDR3 DNA follows: TGTGCCAGCAGCCCGGGACAGGGCTACTATAATTCACCCCTCCACTTT. Its translation: CASSPGQGYYNSPLHF.

V gene TRBV5-5 combines with J gene TRBJ1-4; a weak D match, TRBD1 (5 bases). This CDR3 comprises 17 residues. Germline V gene sequence: CDR1 SGHKS, CDR2 YYEKEE (reference sequence). Trimming cost V 3 bases and J 0 bases, with 15 bases left between them. CDR3 DNA: TGTGCCAGCAGCTGGGGACGGGGCAACCCAACTAATGAAAAACTGTTTTTT. Translated: CASSWGRGNPTNEKLFF. Supplemented by reference TRBV5-5 and TRBJ1-4, the full variable domain reads DAGVTQSPTHLIKTRGQQVTLRCSPISGHKSVSWYQQVLGQGPQFIFQYYEKEERGRGNFPDRFSARQFPNYSSELNVNALLLGDSALYLCASSWGRGNPTNEKLFFGSGTQLSVL.

The sample holds a few counts of this clonotype. The V gene is TRBV27, the J gene TRBJ1-6; D may be TRBD1 (6 bases). This CDR3 is 14 amino acids long. From germline, CDR1 is MNHEY and CDR2 SMNVEV (reference sequence). With 8 bases removed from V and 7 bases from J, the gap between germline ends came to 15 bases. Here the CDR3 reads CASGRQAANSPLHF. The CDR3 DNA is TGTGCCAGCGGACGACAGGCAGCGAATTCACCCCTCCACTTT.

This clonotype has at least ten counts. The rearrangement uses TRBV13 and TRBJ2-3, with 8 bases fitting TRBD2. The CDR3 runs to 17 residues. CDR1 is PRHDT and CDR2 is FYEKMQ in the germline V gene (reference sequence). Trimming removed 1 base from V and 1 base from J; junction bases left unmatched: 7. The CDR3 nucleotides are TGTGCCAGCAGCTTAGATTTGGAGGGACTAGGCACAGATACGCAGTATTTT. This encodes CASSLDLEGLGTDTQYF.